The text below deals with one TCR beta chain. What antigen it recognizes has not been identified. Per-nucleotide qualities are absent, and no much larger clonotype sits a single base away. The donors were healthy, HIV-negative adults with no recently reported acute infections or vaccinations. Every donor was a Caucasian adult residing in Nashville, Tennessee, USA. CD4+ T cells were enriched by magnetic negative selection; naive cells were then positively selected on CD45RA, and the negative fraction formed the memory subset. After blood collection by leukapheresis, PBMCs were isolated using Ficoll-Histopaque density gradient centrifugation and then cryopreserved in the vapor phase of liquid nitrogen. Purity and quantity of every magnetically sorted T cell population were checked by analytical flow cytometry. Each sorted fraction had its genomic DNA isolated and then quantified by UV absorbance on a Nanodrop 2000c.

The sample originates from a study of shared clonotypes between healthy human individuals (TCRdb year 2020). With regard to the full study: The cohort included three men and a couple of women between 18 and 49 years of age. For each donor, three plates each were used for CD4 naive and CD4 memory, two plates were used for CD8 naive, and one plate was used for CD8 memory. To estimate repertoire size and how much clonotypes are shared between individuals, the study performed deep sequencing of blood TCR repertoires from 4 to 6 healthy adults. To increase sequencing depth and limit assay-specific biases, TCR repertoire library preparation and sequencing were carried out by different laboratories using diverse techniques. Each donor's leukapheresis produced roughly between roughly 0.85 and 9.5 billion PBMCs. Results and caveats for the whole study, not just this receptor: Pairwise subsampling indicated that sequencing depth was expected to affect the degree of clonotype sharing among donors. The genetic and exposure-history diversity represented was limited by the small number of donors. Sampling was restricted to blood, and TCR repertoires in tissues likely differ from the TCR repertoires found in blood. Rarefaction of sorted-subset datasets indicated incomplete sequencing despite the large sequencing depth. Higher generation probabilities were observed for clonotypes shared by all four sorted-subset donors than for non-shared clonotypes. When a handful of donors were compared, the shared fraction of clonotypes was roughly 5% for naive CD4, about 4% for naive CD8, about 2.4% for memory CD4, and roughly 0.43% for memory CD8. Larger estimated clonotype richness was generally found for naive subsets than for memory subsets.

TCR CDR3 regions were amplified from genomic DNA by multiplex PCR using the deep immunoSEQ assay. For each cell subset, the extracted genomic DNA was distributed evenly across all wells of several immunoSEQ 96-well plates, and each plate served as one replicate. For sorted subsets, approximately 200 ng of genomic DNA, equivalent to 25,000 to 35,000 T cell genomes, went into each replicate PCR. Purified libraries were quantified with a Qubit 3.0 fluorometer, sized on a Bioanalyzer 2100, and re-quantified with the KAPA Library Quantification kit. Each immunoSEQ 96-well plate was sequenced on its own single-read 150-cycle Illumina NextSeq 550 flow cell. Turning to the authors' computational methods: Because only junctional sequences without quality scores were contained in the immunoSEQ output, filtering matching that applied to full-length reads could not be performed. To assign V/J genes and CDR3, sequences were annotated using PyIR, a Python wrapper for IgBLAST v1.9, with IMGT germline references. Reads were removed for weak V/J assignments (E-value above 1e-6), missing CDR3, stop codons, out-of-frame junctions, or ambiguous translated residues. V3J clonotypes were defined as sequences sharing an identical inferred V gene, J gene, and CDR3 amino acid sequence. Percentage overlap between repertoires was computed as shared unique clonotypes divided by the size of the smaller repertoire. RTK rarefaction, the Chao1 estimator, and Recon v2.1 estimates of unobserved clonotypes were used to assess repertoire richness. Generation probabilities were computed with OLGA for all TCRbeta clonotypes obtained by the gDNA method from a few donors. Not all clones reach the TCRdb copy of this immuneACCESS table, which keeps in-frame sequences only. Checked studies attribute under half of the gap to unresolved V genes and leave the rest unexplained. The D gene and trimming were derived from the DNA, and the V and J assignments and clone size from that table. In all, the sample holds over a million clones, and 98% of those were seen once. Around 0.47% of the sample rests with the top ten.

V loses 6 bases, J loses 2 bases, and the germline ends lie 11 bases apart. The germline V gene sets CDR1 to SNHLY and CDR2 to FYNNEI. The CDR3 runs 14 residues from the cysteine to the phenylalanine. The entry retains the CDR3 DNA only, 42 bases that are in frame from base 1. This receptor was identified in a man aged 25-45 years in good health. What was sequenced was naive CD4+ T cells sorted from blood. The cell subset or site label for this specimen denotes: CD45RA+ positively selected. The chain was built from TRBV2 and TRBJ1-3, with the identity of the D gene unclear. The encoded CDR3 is CASREVTTGNTIYF. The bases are TGTGCCAGCAGAGAGGTCACAACTGGAAACACCATATATTTT.